This TCR beta chain comes out of a study of blood T cell repertoires in COVID-19. Whole-study context: COVID-19 samples, acute and convalescent, were from the United States, Italy and Spain. From T cells, B-cell-depleted T cells, or PBMCs came the material, which was cDNA or gDNA.

Sequenced by immunoSEQ multiplex PCR; TCRdb stores in-frame clones only, minus some. This repertoire shows some 260,000 clones, roughly nine tenths found once; its top ten account for roughly 6.3%. What was sequenced was PBMCs or T cells enriched from blood (not recorded which). The sequence came from a woman younger than 45 with acute COVID-19.

The CDR3 bases are TGTGCCAGCAGTATTACAGGCCAGGGGAGTTGGTACGAGCAGTACTTC. It encodes CASSITGQGSWYEQYF. The rearrangement uses TRBV28 and TRBJ2-7, with a tentative D call TRBD1 (6 bases). The V gene's germline CDR1 is MDHEN and CDR2 SYDVKM. Between the trimmed V and J ends, which lost 5 bases and 4 bases, there was a span of 21 bases. The CDR3 has 16 amino acids.